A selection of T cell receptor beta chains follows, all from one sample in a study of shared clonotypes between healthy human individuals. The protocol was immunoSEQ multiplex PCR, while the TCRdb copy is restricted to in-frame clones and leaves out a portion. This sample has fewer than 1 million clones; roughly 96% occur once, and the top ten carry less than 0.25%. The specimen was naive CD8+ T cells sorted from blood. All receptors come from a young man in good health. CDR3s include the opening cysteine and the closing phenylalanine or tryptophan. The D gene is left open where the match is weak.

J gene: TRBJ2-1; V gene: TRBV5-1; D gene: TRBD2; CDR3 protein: CASSLIAGGLYNEQFF
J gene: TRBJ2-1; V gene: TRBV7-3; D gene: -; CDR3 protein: CASSLLRGTYNEQFF
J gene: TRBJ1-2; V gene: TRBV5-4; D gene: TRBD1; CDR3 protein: CASSNGQGLKGYTF
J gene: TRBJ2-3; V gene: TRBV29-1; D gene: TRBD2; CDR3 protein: CSVELGLAAKFGADTQYF
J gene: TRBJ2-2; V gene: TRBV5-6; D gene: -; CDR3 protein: CASSLLGKGELFF
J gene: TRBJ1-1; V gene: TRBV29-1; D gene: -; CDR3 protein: CSVSDSPLTEAFF
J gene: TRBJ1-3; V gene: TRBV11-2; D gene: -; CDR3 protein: CASSLSPSGNTIYF
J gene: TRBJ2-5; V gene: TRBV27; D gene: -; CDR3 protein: CASLTVADQETQYF
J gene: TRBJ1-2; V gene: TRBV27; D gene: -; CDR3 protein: CASSQGGKRGYTF
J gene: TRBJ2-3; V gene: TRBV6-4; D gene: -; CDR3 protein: CASSEKASIGDTQYF
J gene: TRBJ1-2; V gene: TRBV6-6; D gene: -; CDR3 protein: CASSYPSPGSEGYTF
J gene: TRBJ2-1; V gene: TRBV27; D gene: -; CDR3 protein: CASSSVGGGDSYNEQFF
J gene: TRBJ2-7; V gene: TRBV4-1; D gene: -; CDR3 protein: CASSPLSGTYEQYF
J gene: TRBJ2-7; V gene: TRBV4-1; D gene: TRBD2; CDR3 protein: CASSQVSSGRGYEQYF
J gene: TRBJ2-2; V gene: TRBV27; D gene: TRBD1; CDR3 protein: CASSPWGTGVTGELFF
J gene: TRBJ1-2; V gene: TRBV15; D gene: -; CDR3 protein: CATSSRVGAGYGYTF
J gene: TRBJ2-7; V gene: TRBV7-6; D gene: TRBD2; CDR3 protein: CASSPGTNSYEQYF
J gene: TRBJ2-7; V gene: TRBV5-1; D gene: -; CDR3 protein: CASSLFRVGDEQYF
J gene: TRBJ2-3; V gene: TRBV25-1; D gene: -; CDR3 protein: CASYGLGANTQYF
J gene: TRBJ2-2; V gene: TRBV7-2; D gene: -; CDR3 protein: CASSILQGGTGELFF
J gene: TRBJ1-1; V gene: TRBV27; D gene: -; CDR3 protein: CASSRAGSFLAFF
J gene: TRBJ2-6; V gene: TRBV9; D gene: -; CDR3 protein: CASSVADFRGSGANVLTF
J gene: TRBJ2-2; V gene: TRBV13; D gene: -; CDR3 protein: CASSLSTGYPISNTGELFF